The clone carrying this TCR beta chain was detected only once. Its antigen remains unidentified. This CDR3 is 12 amino acids long. Trimming stripped 3 bases from V and 8 bases from J, with 13 bases between. The germline V gene has CDR1 SQVTM and CDR2 ANQGSEA. Brentuximab vedotin exposure varied among the patients, all of whom had relapsed after autologous stem cell transplantation. Libraries were prepared by immunoSEQ multiplex PCR; TCRdb keeps only in-frame clonotypes and omits some of them. The data contain about 110,000 clones, 80% to 90% of them singletons. The data derive from a study of PD-1 blockade in classical Hodgkin lymphoma. Findings and limits, study-wide: By C4D1, CD4+ diversity increased significantly, especially in complete responders. Baseline TCR diversity was reportedly lower in newly diagnosed patients than in healthy donors. It was reported as lower still in relapsed/refractory patients.

The material sequenced was peripheral blood mononuclear cells (PBMCs), taken before the second cycle of nivolumab. The chain has TRBV29-1 and TRBJ1-2; the D gene is possibly TRBD1 (6 bases). The receptor's source is a human donor with classical Hodgkin lymphoma. CDR3: CSVDDRSLGYTF. The CDR3 DNA follows: TGCAGCGTTGATGACAGGTCGTTAGGCTACACCTTC.